The 12 T cell receptor beta chains listed next were all sequenced from one sample in a study of OX40 agonist ivuxolimab in advanced cancers. Here immunoSEQ multiplex PCR was the method, and the copy in TCRdb shows in-frame clones only, minus some. Of about 28,000 clones in the sample, about 80% are singletons; the top ten hold 8.5% to 14%. The sample consisted of CD4+ or CD8+ T cells sorted from blood, taken in a trial of the OX40 agonist ivuxolimab. The receptors here all came from an adult with an advanced solid tumor such as melanoma, head and neck, liver or kidney cancer.

The chain uses TRBV11-2 and TRBJ2-7, with 8 bases that match TRBD2. The CDR3 has 16 amino acids. CDR1 SGHAT and CDR2 FQNNGV come from the germline V gene. The junction had 7 bases not matched to a gene; V was cut back by 1 base and J by 2 bases. The CDR3 nucleotides are TGTGCCAGCAGCTTAGCCGCGGGGGGACCAACCTACGAGCAGTACTTC. Its translation is CASSLAAGGPTYEQYF.

The CDR3 bases are TGTGCCAGTAGTCCCGGGACAGGGGCCTACGAGCAGTACTTC. Amino acid sequence: CASSPGTGAYEQYF. V and J are TRBV19 and TRBJ2-7, with TRBD1 matching over 10 bases. This CDR3 contains 14 residues. The germline gives CDR1 LNHDA, CDR2 SQIVND (reference sequence). Trimming at V came to 5 bases and at J to 2 bases, leaving 3 bases not matched to a gene.

The chain has TRBV7-9 and TRBJ2-5; D perhaps matches TRBD1 (6 bases). Trimming pared 1 base from V and 5 bases from J, leaving 14 bases between. Germline CDR1 and CDR2: SEHNR and FQNEAQ (reference sequence). CDR3 length equals 15 residues. DNA for the CDR3: TGTGCCAGCAGCTTAGAACAGGGTCGGGTGGAGACCCAGTACTTC. Its translation is CASSLEQGRVETQYF.

The V gene is TRBV4-1, the J gene TRBJ2-7; D is tentatively TRBD1 or TRBD2 (5 bases each). Germline CDR1 MGHRA, CDR2 YSYEKL. The CDR3 runs to 16 residues. V lost 0 bases, J lost 0 bases, and 12 bases lay in between. DNA of the CDR3: TGCGCCAGCAGCCAAGATGGGGGTCTAAGCTCCTACGAGCAGTACTTC. Its protein is CASSQDGGLSSYEQYF.

CDR3 bases: TGCGCCAGCAGCCAAGATAGGGGGCGAAGGGACACCAGGAATGGCTACACCTTC. Translated: CASSQDRGRRDTRNGYTF. The V gene is TRBV4-3, the J gene TRBJ1-2, with 7 bases that match TRBD1. The CDR3 is made up of 18 amino acids. J lost 6 bases, V lost 0 bases, and 16 bases had no gene match. Germline V lookup: CDR1 LGHNA, CDR2 YSLEER.

Only one count was recorded for this clone. The rearrangement links TRBV4-3 to TRBJ1-2; a weak D match, TRBD1 (6 bases). The CDR3 is made up of 13 amino acids. The germline CDR1 and CDR2 sequences are LGHNA and YSLEER. Trimming left V 1 base short and J 7 bases short, with 10 bases between. CDR3 region: CASSQAGERGYTF. The CDR3 DNA sequence: TGCGCCAGCAGCCAAGCAGGGGAGCGTGGCTACACCTTC.

As regards this clone: The junction differs from germline at one of its ends, possibly a read error. The rearrangement links TRBV10-3 to TRBJ2-7; 7 bases are a match to TRBD1. In germline, CDR1 is ENHRY, CDR2 SYGVKD. The CDR3 is made up of 14 amino acids. The CDR3 region is CASSDRDSFYEQYF. Here the CDR3 DNA reads TGTGCCAGCAGTGACCGGGACAGTTTCTACGAGCAGTACTTC.

With respect to this clone: Sequence at one end of the junction differs from germline and may be a read error. The same CDR3 is also encoded by other DNA sequences in this sample. The chain has TRBV19 and TRBJ1-6, with D unresolved. The CDR3 is made up of 15 amino acids. The germline gives CDR1 LNHDA, CDR2 SQIVND (reference sequence). DNA of the CDR3: TGTGCTAGTAGTATAGAGAGCTCATATAATTCACCCCTCCACTTT. The encoded protein is CASSIESSYNSPLHF.

The J gene is TRBJ1-4, the V gene TRBV4-1; 7 bases fit TRBD1. V shed 2 bases and J 6 bases; nucleotides not matched to a gene: 9. The CDR3 is 16 amino acids. The V gene's germline CDR1 is MGHRA and CDR2 YSYEKL. CDR3 sequence (DNA): TGCGCCAGCAGCCAATCTATGACAGGGCGGGATGAAAAACTGTTTTTT. Translated: CASSQSMTGRDEKLFF.

The count of this clone is one. The chain employs TRBV4-3 and TRBJ1-1; D gene unclear. The CDR3 is made up of 16 amino acids. CDR1 is LGHNA and CDR2 is YSLEER in the germline V gene. Between the trimmed V and J ends, which lost 0 bases and 0 bases, there was a span of 11 bases. The CDR3 reads CASSQDSVAMNTEAFF. Written as DNA, the CDR3 is TGCGCCAGCAGCCAAGATTCGGTAGCGATGAACACTGAAGCTTTCTTT.

The chain combines TRBV7-3 with TRBJ2-5, with D possibly called TRBD1 or TRBD2 (6 bases each). V was cut by 5 bases and J by 5 bases, with 18 bases left in between. Germline V CDR1 and CDR2: SGHTA, FQGTGA. The CDR3 runs to 15 residues. The CDR3 sequence is CASSQEGGIVETQYF. The CDR3 bases are TGTGCCAGCAGCCAAGAAGGGGGGATAGTGGAGACCCAGTACTTC.

This rearrangement joins TRBV6-6 to TRBJ2-1, with TRBD2 matching 8 bases. The germline gives CDR1 MNHNY, CDR2 SVGAGI (reference sequence). V shed 0 bases and J 9 bases; nucleotides not matched to a gene: 7. The CDR3 runs 15 residues. This CDR3 reads CASSYSIAGGAEQFF. The CDR3 nucleotides read TGTGCCAGCAGTTACTCGATAGCCGGGGGGGCTGAGCAGTTCTTC.